These 25 T cell receptor beta chains came from one sample sequenced in a study of regulatory T cells in long-lasting Graves disease. Indicated time point: newly diagnosed GD, antithyroid drugs for less than 3 months. After RNA was extracted from PBMCs, the TCR library was made from it. According to the study, TCR beta libraries were built with iRepertoire HTBI primers and CDR3-region Arm-PCR. TCRdb re-called the multiplex PCR reads through MiXCR, storing one row per CDR3 protein. The data contain 350,000 to 500,000 distinct CDR3 sequences, less than 15% of them singletons. This sample was shared with a second study, whose subject was T cells in Graves' hyperthyroidism and ophthalmopathy.

The sequencing here drew on peripheral blood mononuclear cells (PBMCs), taken at new diagnosis, from a patient treated with antithyroid drugs. The source of these receptors is a woman in her forties or fifties with Graves disease.

The chain has TRBV18 and TRBJ1-6; D call uncertain. The CDR3 length is 15 residues. CDR1 and CDR2 from the germline V gene are KGHSH and LQKENI. V gave up 4 bases and J gave up 7 bases, with 14 bases separating them. Written as DNA, the CDR3 is TGTGCCAGCTCACTACACCGGACGGGGAATTCACCCCTCCACTTT. It translates to CASSLHRTGNSPLHF.

This clonotype was detected a few times. CDR3 in amino acids: CASSSGGAGAHNEQFF. Written as DNA, the CDR3 is TGCGCCAGCAGTTCGGGGGGGGCGGGAGCGCACAATGAGCAGTTCTTC. The chain has TRBV5-1 and TRBJ2-1; 8 nucleotides agree with TRBD2. CDR3 length: 16 amino acids. Germline CDR1 reads SGHRS; CDR2 reads YFSETQ. J lost 5 bases, V lost 5 bases, and 12 bases had no gene match.

This clonotype was seen ten or more times. The chain has TRBV28 and TRBJ1-1; D is perhaps TRBD1 (6 bases). The germline CDR1 and CDR2 sequences are MDHEN and SYDVKM. V lost 7 bases to trimming and J lost 7 bases, with 25 bases between them. The CDR3 loop spans 16 amino acids. This CDR3 reads CASTPPTRGRFFEAFF. CDR3 bases: TGTGCCAGCACTCCTCCCACCCGGGGGCGATTTTTTGAAGCTTTCTTT.

There are many counts of this clonotype. The genes are TRBV20-1 and TRBJ2-3; D ambiguous. This CDR3 has 13 residues. Trimming stripped 6 bases from V and 4 bases from J, with 14 bases between. Germline V lookup: CDR1 DFQATT, CDR2 SNEGSKA (reference sequence). The CDR3 sequence: CSARLPTPDTQYF. CDR3 DNA sequence: TGCAGTGCCCGTCTGCCAACCCCAGATACGCAGTATTTT.

This clonotype was recorded a few times. This chain connects TRBV12-3 or TRBV12-4 to TRBJ1-5; no clear D gene. The CDR3 spans 12 residues. Trimming took off 3 bases at V and 6 bases at J, with 6 bases between the two ends. The CDR3 spells CASSFGSQPQHF. The CDR3 DNA reads TGTGCCAGCAGTTTTGGCAGTCAGCCCCAGCATTTT.

This chain links TRBV5-1 with TRBJ2-3, with D perhaps matching TRBD1 (5 bases). Germline assignment: CDR1 SGHRS and CDR2 YFSETQ. CDR3 length equals 14 residues. V gave up 0 bases and J gave up 3 bases, with 8 bases separating them. This CDR3 is CASSLEGETDTQYF. The CDR3 DNA reads as TGCGCCAGCAGCTTGGAAGGGGAAACAGATACGCAGTATTTT.

In DNA, the CDR3 is TGTGCCAGTATGGGGGCTAGAAGCAATGAGCAGTTCTTC. It specifies CASMGARSNEQFF. The rearrangement links TRBV19 to TRBJ2-1; a possible D gene is TRBD1 (6 bases). The V gene lost 7 bases and the J gene lost 6 bases, with 13 bases spanning the gap. Germline V lookup: CDR1 LNHDA, CDR2 SQIVND (reference sequence). The CDR3 spans 13 residues.

This clonotype was seen ten or more times. The chain combines TRBV6-1 with TRBJ1-3; D gene unclear. This CDR3 comprises 15 residues. V was cut by 5 bases and J by 0 bases, with 11 bases left in between. The germline V gene has CDR1 MNHNS and CDR2 SASEGT. The CDR3 reads CASSLISGSGNTIYF. DNA for the CDR3: TGTGCCAGCAGTCTTATTTCCGGCTCTGGAAACACCATATATTTT.

This clonotype was observed a handful of times. V gene TRBV24-1 combines with J gene TRBJ2-2, with TRBD1 identical over 7 bases. Germline CDR1 KGHDR, CDR2 SFDVKD. Losses at the gene ends were 7 bases for V and 1 base for J; bases not matched to a gene: 8. The length of the CDR3 is 16 residues. CDR3 nucleotide sequence: TGTGCCACCAGGGACTCTAGGACAGGGAACACCGGGGAGCTGTTTTTT. Translated, it gives CATRDSRTGNTGELFF.

This clonotype was seen a handful of times. CDR3 residues: CAIKTARGPGNTIYF. In DNA, the CDR3 is TGTGCCATCAAGACTGCCAGGGGGCCTGGAAACACCATATATTTT. The chain combines TRBV10-3 with TRBJ1-3, with 8 bases fitting TRBD1. This CDR3 has 15 amino acids. The trim removed 7 bases at V and 2 bases at J, leaving 7 bases unmatched. The V gene's germline CDR1 is ENHRY and CDR2 SYGVKD.

This clonotype was recorded at least ten times. The chain has TRBV28 and TRBJ1-1; D is possibly TRBD1 (6 bases). This CDR3 has 15 amino acids. CDR1 and CDR2 from the germline V gene are MDHEN and SYDVKM. Trimming shortened V by 3 bases and J by 0 bases, and 11 bases separated the two germline ends. The CDR3 here is CASSLDSFMNTEAFF. In nucleotides, the CDR3 is TGTGCCAGCAGTTTGGACAGTTTCATGAACACTGAAGCTTTCTTT.

The chain is built from TRBV12-3 or TRBV12-4 and TRBJ1-1; weak D call: TRBD1 (6 bases). The CDR3 is made up of 14 amino acids. Trimming pared 5 bases from V and 4 bases from J, leaving 14 bases between. The CDR3, as DNA: TGTGCCAGCAGTGGACAGTCCCTGGGCACTGAAGCTTTCTTT. It specifies CASSGQSLGTEAFF.

On this clonotype itself: This may come from a read error, since a much larger clone is one base off. The gene calls are TRBV20-1 and TRBJ2-3; 10 bases are shared with TRBD2. Matching the DNA end better, TRBJ2-7 makes the J call doubtful. The germline gives CDR1 DFQATT, CDR2 SNEGSKA (reference sequence). The CDR3 spans 15 residues. The CDR3 DNA reads as TGCAGTGCTAGAATAGCGGGAGGTGGACACAATGAGCAGTACTTC. Translating gives CSARIAGGGHNEQYF.

This clonotype was observed at least ten times. The CDR3 reads CASSLRRVGTSGRLRWYEQYF. DNA for the CDR3: TGTGCCAGCAGTCTACGGAGGGTTGGGACTAGCGGGAGGTTGCGTTGGTACGAGCAGTACTTC. V usage is TRBV28 and J usage is TRBJ2-7; 15 bases are shared with TRBD2. CDR3 length: 21 amino acids. Trimming cost V 5 bases and J 4 bases; bases outside gene matches: 21. Looked up from germline, CDR1 is MDHEN and CDR2 is SYDVKM.

This clonotype was found a few times. This rearrangement joins TRBV4-2 to TRBJ2-7, with 8 bases matching TRBD2. V lost 0 bases to trimming and J lost 3 bases; unmatched junction nucleotides: 7. CDR1 and CDR2 from the germline V gene are LGHNA and YNFKEQ. CDR3 size: 16 residues. The CDR3 nucleotides are TGTGCCAGCAGCCAAGACGCCAGCGGGAGTAACTACGAGCAGTACTTC. Translation: CASSQDASGSNYEQYF.

V gene TRBV9 combines with J gene TRBJ2-3; D remains ambiguous. Looked up from germline, CDR1 is SGDLS and CDR2 is YYNGEE. The V end lost 5 bases, the J end lost 3 bases, and 13 bases lay between the germline ends. The CDR3 is made up of 14 amino acids. CDR3 residues: CASRPTSQTDTQYF. The CDR3 DNA reads TGTGCCAGCAGACCCACCTCGCAAACAGATACGCAGTATTTT. Looking up the rest from reference TRBV9 and TRBJ2-3 gives the full variable domain: DSGVTQTPKHLITATGQRVTLRCSPRSGDLSVYWYQQSLDQGLQFLIQYYNGEERAKGNILERFSAQQFPDLHSELNLSSLELGDSALYFCASRPTSQTDTQYFGPGTRLTVL.

This chain uses TRBV30 with TRBJ2-6, with unresolved D. The germline V gene encodes CDR1 GTSNPN and CDR2 SVGIG (reference sequence). Trimming removed 4 bases at V and 0 bases at J, with 7 bases between. The CDR3 runs 14 residues. The CDR3 region has the DNA TGTGCCTGGATGTGGAGCTCTGGGGCCAACGTCCTGACTTTC. Residues: CAWMWSSGANVLTF. Complete variable domain (other parts from reference TRBV30 and TRBJ2-6): SQTIHQWPATLVQPVGSPLSLECTVEGTSNPNLYWYRQAAGRGLQLLFYSVGIGQISSEVPQNLSASRPQDRQFILSSKKLLLSDSGFYLCAWMWSSGANVLTFGAGSRLTVL.

In its sample, this clonotype was seen many times. The chain is built from TRBV28 and TRBJ1-4; D uncertain. This CDR3 contains 13 residues. The V gene's germline CDR1 is MDHEN and CDR2 SYDVKM. V was clipped by 4 bases and J by 7 bases, with 10 bases between them. CDR3 coding DNA: TGTGCCAGCAGTTCCAGCCTGGCTGAAAAACTGTTTTTT. It encodes CASSSSLAEKLFF.

This clonotype was observed many times. The rearrangement uses TRBV3-1 and TRBJ2-1, with D possibly being TRBD1 (7 bases). The CDR3 contains 15 residues. Trimming pared 1 base from V and 8 bases from J, leaving 15 bases between. Germline CDR1 LGHDT, CDR2 YNNKEL (reference sequence). DNA for the CDR3: TGTGCCAGCAGCCAAGTTTCAGGGGGGTTAGATGAGCAGTTCTTC. Translation: CASSQVSGGLDEQFF.

Ten or more counts support this clonotype. V gene TRBV6-2 or TRBV6-3 combines with J gene TRBJ2-7, with 13 nucleotides matching TRBD2. V was clipped by 0 bases and J by 4 bases; unmatched bases: 3. The CDR3 is 16 amino acids. Germline V gene data show CDR1 as MNHEY and CDR2 as SVGEGT. This CDR3 reads CASSYSRTSGSYEQYF. CDR3 bases: TGTGCCAGCAGTTACTCTAGGACTAGCGGGAGTTACGAGCAGTACTTC.

This clonotype was seen ten or more times. The chain carries TRBV12-3 or TRBV12-4 and TRBJ2-1; D unresolved. The CDR3 sequence is 17 residues long. The V end lost 5 bases, the J end lost 2 bases, and 19 bases lay between the germline ends. The CDR3, as DNA: TGTGCCAGCAGTCCAGGACCCTTAGGGCGACCCTACAATGAGCAGTTCTTC. Protein sequence: CASSPGPLGRPYNEQFF.

This clonotype showed up many times. This chain links TRBV5-1 with TRBJ2-1; 8 positions agree with TRBD1. J lost 9 bases, V lost 0 bases, and 8 bases had no gene match. The germline gives CDR1 SGHRS, CDR2 YFSETQ. The CDR3 totals 15 residues. The CDR3 DNA reads as TGCGCCAGCAGCTTGGGTGGACAGGGTTGGTCTGAGCAGTTCTTC. This translates into CASSLGGQGWSEQFF.

This clonotype was detected many times. The chain uses TRBV20-1 and TRBJ2-3; 14 positions match TRBD2. The V and J ends lost 3 bases and 2 bases, in that order; junction bases with no gene match: 10. Looked up from germline, CDR1 is DFQATT and CDR2 is SNEGSKA (reference sequence). There are 18 residues in the CDR3. Here the CDR3 DNA reads TGCAGTGCTAGTACTTGGTCGGGACTAGCGGGAGCCACAGATACGCAGTATTTT. Its protein is CSASTWSGLAGATDTQYF.

This clonotype was seen many times. The V and J genes are TRBV6-1 and TRBJ1-1; D call uncertain. CDR1 MNHNS and CDR2 SASEGT come from the germline V gene. The CDR3 length is 14 residues. Trimming removed 8 bases from V and 1 base from J, with 14 bases in between. In DNA, the CDR3 is TGTGCCAGCGGTCAGCAAAACAAGAACACTGAAGCTTTCTTT. Translating gives CASGQQNKNTEAFF.

At least ten counts were recorded for this clonotype. The chain is built from TRBV2 and TRBJ2-2; D is unresolved. CDR3 length: 13 residues. V lost 0 bases, J lost 7 bases, and 6 bases lay in between. Germline CDR1 is SNHLY and CDR2 is FYNNEI. Here the CDR3 DNA reads TGTGCCAGCAGTGAAGCTGGCTTCGGGGAGCTGTTTTTT. Translating gives CASSEAGFGELFF.